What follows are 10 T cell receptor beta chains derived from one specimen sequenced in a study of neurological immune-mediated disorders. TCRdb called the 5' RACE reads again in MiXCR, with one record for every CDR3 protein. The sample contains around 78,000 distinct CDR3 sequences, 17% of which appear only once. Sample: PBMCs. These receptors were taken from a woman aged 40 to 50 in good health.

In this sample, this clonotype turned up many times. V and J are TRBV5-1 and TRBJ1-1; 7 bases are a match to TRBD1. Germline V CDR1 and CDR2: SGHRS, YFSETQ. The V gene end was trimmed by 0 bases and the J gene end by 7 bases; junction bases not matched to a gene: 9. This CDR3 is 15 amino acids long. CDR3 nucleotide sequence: TGCGCCAGCAGCTTGGGCCAAGGGGGCGCAGGTGAAGCTTTCTTT. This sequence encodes CASSLGQGGAGEAFF.

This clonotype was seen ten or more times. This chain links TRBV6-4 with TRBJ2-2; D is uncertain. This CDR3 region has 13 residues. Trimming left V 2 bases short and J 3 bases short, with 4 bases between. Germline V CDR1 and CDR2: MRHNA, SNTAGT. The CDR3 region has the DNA TGTGCCAGCAGTGACGGTTACACCGGGGAGCTGTTTTTT. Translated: CASSDGYTGELFF.

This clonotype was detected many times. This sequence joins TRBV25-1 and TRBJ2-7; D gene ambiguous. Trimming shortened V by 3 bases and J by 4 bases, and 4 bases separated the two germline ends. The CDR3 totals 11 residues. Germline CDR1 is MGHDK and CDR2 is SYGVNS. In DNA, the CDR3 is TGTGCCAGCAGTGACCCTTACGAGCAGTACGTC. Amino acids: CASSDPYEQYV.

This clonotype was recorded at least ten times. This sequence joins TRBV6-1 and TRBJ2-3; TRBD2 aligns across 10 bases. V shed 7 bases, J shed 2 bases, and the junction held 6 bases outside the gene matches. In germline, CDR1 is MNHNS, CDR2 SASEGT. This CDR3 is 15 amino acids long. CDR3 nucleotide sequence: TGTGCCAGCACTAATCTAGCGGGGGACACAGATACGCAGTATTTT. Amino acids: CASTNLAGDTDTQYF.

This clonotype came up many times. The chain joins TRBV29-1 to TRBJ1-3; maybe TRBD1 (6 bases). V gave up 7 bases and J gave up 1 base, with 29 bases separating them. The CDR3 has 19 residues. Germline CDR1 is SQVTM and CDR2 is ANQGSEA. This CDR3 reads CSARRHRSRGGPSGNTIYF. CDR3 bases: TGCAGCGCCCGGAGGCACCGGTCACGAGGGGGTCCTTCTGGAAACACCATATATTTT.

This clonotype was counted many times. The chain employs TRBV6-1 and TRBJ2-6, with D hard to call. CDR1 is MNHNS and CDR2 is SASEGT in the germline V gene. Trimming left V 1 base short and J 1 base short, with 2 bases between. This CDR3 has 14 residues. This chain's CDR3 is CASSEGSGANVLTF. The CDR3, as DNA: TGTGCCAGCAGTGAAGGATCTGGGGCCAACGTCCTGACTTTC.

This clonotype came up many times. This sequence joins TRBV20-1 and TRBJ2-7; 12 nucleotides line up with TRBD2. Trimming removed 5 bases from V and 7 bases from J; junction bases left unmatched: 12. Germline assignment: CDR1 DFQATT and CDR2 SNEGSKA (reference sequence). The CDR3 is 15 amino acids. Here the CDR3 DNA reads TGCAGTGCTGTACCTGTGACTAGCGGGGGCGGAGAGCAGTACTTC. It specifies CSAVPVTSGGGEQYF.

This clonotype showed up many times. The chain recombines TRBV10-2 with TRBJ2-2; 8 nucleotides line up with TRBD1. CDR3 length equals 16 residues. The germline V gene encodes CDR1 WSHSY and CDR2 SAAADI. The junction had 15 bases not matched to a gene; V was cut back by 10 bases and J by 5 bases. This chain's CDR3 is CATKNVGQGRTGELFF. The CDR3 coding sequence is TGCGCCACCAAGAATGTAGGACAGGGAAGGACCGGGGAGCTGTTTTTT.

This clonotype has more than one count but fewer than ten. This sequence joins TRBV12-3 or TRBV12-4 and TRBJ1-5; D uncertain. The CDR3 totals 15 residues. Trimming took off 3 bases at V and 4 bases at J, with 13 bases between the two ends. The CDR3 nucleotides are TGTGCCAGCAGTTTGAGGAGCTACAAGAATCAGCCCCAGCATTTT. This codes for CASSLRSYKNQPQHF.

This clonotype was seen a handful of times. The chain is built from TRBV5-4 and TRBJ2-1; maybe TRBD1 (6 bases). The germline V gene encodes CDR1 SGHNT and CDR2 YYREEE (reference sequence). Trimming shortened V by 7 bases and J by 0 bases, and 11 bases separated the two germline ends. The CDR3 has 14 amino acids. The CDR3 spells CASSMDSSYNEQFF. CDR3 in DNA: TGTGCCAGCTCGATGGACAGCTCCTACAATGAGCAGTTCTTC.